These T cell receptor beta chains were read from a single sample in a study of Graves' ophthalmopathy and Graves' hyperthyroidism. TCRdb fed the multiplex PCR reads into MiXCR, producing one record per CDR3 protein. Here the sample spans over 150,000 distinct CDR3 sequences, over 35% being singletons. The sequencing input was peripheral blood. All receptors come from a middle-aged woman with Graves' ophthalmopathy. Both conserved end residues are part of each CDR3. Fields, in order: clone size, V gene, D gene, CDR3 length, J gene, CDR3 protein, CDR3 DNA. The D gene is left open where the match is weak. The size of a clone is reported for some rows only, either as once, few or many, or as a class for expanded clones.

size: many
V: TRBV3-1
D: NA
length: 12
J: TRBJ2-7
CDR3: CASSQDRYEQYF
DNA: TGTGCCAGCAGCCAAGACCGCTACGAGCAGTACTTC

size: many
V: TRBV28
D: TRBD1
length: 16
J: TRBJ1-2
CDR3: CASSTLDRGRIDGYTF
DNA: TGTGCCAGCAGTACTCTCGACAGGGGGCGAATAGACGGCTACACCTTC

size: NA
V: TRBV6-2/TRBV6-3
D: NA
length: 15
J: TRBJ1-5
CDR3: CASSYGVYSNQPQHF
DNA: TGTGCCAGCAGTTACGGGGTTTATAGCAATCAGCCCCAGCATTTT

size: NA
V: TRBV6-2/TRBV6-3
D: NA
length: 13
J: TRBJ2-5
CDR3: CASTWRGQETQYF
DNA: TGTGCCAGCACATGGCGGGGACAAGAGACCCAGTACTTC

size: NA
V: TRBV12-3/TRBV12-4
D: NA
length: 14
J: TRBJ2-5
CDR3: CASSLELVQETQYF
DNA: TGTGCCAGCAGTTTAGAGCTGGTTCAAGAGACCCAGTACTTC

size: many
V: TRBV7-2
D: NA
length: 14
J: TRBJ2-7
CDR3: CASSGTFNSYEQYF
DNA: TGTGCCAGCAGCGGAACTTTTAACTCCTACGAGCAGTACTTC

size: many
V: TRBV15
D: NA
length: 19
J: TRBJ1-5
CDR3: CATSIGQSWARSRNQPQHF
DNA: TGTGCCACCAGCATCGGACAGAGCTGGGCCCGCAGCCGAAATCAGCCCCAGCATTTT

size: NA
V: TRBV7-2
D: NA
length: 15
J: TRBJ2-5
CDR3: CASSLVAGHQETQYF
DNA: TGTGCCAGCAGCTTAGTGGCAGGCCACCAAGAGACCCAGTACTTC

size: NA
V: TRBV6-1
D: NA
length: 14
J: TRBJ1-2
CDR3: CASSPPATSYGYTF
DNA: TGTGCCAGCAGCCCCCCGGCCACCTCGTATGGCTACACCTTC

size: NA
V: TRBV12-3/TRBV12-4
D: NA
length: 14
J: TRBJ1-6
CDR3: CASSFGVSNSPLHF
DNA: TGTGCCAGCAGTTTTGGCGTCAGTAATTCACCCCTCCACTTT

size: many
V: TRBV6-5
D: TRBD2
length: 14
J: TRBJ2-7
CDR3: CASTEGTSGYEQYF
DNA: TGTGCCAGCACCGAGGGGACTAGCGGCTACGAGCAGTACTTC

size: NA
V: TRBV12-3/TRBV12-4
D: NA
length: 14
J: TRBJ2-2
CDR3: CASSLLANTGELFF
DNA: TGTGCCAGCAGTTTGCTCGCGAACACCGGGGAGCTGTTTTTT

size: NA
V: TRBV20-1
D: NA
length: 12
J: TRBJ2-7
CDR3: CSAIGQVEREYF
DNA: TGCAGTGCTATTGGACAGGTCGAGCGGGAGTACTTC

size: many
V: TRBV20-1
D: NA
length: 16
J: TRBJ1-6
CDR3: CSARDPQGPYNSPLHF
DNA: TGCAGTGCTAGAGATCCGCAGGGCCCCTATAATTCACCCCTCCACTTT

size: many
V: TRBV20-1
D: NA
length: 14
J: TRBJ2-3
CDR3: CSARTIGVTDTQYF
DNA: TGCAGTGCTAGGACCATAGGGGTGACAGATACGCAGTATTTT

size: many
V: TRBV6-1
D: TRBD1
length: 12
J: TRBJ1-5
CDR3: CASSGTGWPQHF
DNA: TGTGCCAGCAGTGGGACAGGGTGGCCCCAGCATTTT

size: NA
V: TRBV28
D: NA
length: 14
J: TRBJ2-7
CDR3: CASSLWTVGYEQYF
DNA: TGTGCCAGCAGTTTATGGACGGTTGGTTACGAGCAGTACTTC

size: many
V: TRBV24-1
D: TRBD1
length: 15
J: TRBJ1-2
CDR3: CATSGPTGGVSGYTF
DNA: TGTGCCACCAGTGGACCGACAGGGGGCGTTAGTGGCTACACCTTC

size: many
V: TRBV6-2/TRBV6-3
D: NA
length: 14
J: TRBJ1-2
CDR3: CASRSNGMGYGYTF
DNA: TGTGCCAGCAGGTCTAACGGAATGGGCTATGGCTACACCTTC

size: many
V: TRBV7-2
D: NA
length: 14
J: TRBJ2-7
CDR3: CASSTGTVTYEQYF
DNA: TGTGCCAGCAGTACCGGGACCGTTACCTACGAGCAGTACTTC

size: NA
V: TRBV6-2/TRBV6-3
D: NA
length: 13
J: TRBJ2-7
CDR3: CASSYPPTYEQYF
DNA: TGTGCCAGCAGTTACCCCCCGACCTACGAGCAGTACTTC

size: many
V: TRBV6-5
D: NA
length: 13
J: TRBJ1-5
CDR3: CASTQGSNQPQHF
DNA: TGTGCCAGCACCCAGGGAAGCAATCAGCCCCAGCATTTT

size: NA
V: TRBV6-1
D: NA
length: 17
J: TRBJ1-5
CDR3: CASQTEGFRRGNQPQHF
DNA: TGTGCCAGCCAAACCGAGGGATTTCGGAGGGGCAATCAGCCCCAGCATTTT

size: many
V: TRBV6-1
D: NA
length: 12
J: TRBJ2-3
CDR3: CASTSVYQPQYF
DNA: TGTGCCAGCACCTCAGTGTATCAGCCCCAGTATTTT

size: NA
V: TRBV12-3/TRBV12-4
D: NA
length: 11
J: TRBJ2-3
CDR3: CASSWRDTQYF
DNA: TGTGCCAGCAGTTGGCGGGATACGCAGTATTTT

size: NA
V: TRBV12-3/TRBV12-4
D: NA
length: 15
J: TRBJ2-5
CDR3: CASSSISGFGETQYF
DNA: TGTGCCAGCAGCTCAATTTCAGGGTTTGGAGAGACCCAGTACTTC

size: many
V: TRBV29-1
D: TRBD1
length: 13
J: TRBJ2-7
CDR3: CSVERDRGNEQYF
DNA: TGCAGCGTTGAAAGGGACAGGGGGAACGAGCAGTACTTC

size: NA
V: TRBV6-9
D: TRBD2
length: 22
J: TRBJ2-7
CDR3: CASSLLNNPEAGPKKPAYEQYF
DNA: TGTGCCAGCAGTCTATTAAACAACCCAGAAGCGGGACCCAAGAAGCCTGCCTACGAGCAGTACTTC

size: NA
V: TRBV19
D: NA
length: 15
J: TRBJ2-5
CDR3: CASSPAAVPQETQYF
DNA: TGTGCCAGTAGTCCCGCGGCAGTCCCTCAAGAGACCCAGTACTTC

size: many
V: TRBV12-3/TRBV12-4
D: TRBD2
length: 16
J: TRBJ2-1
CDR3: CASSPIAGGPRNEQFF
DNA: TGTGCCAGCAGCCCAATAGCGGGAGGGCCGAGAAATGAGCAGTTCTTC

size: NA
V: TRBV6-2/TRBV6-3
D: TRBD2
length: 17
J: TRBJ2-5
CDR3: CASSYLGLAGVGETQYF
DNA: TGTGCCAGCAGTTACCTCGGACTAGCGGGAGTCGGGGAGACCCAGTACTTC

size: many
V: TRBV20-1
D: NA
length: 11
J: TRBJ2-5
CDR3: CSAREGGTQYF
DNA: TGCAGTGCTAGGGAAGGCGGGACCCAGTACTTC

size: many
V: TRBV11-2
D: NA
length: 16
J: TRBJ1-5
CDR3: CASSPDTGLRNQPQHF
DNA: TGTGCCAGCAGCCCAGATACAGGCCTTCGCAATCAGCCCCAGCATTTT

size: many
V: TRBV4-3
D: NA
length: 16
J: TRBJ1-1
CDR3: CASSHARGGGNTEAFF
DNA: TGCGCCAGCAGCCATGCCAGGGGTGGGGGGAACACTGAAGCTTTCTTT

size: once
V: TRBV12-3/TRBV12-4
D: NA
length: 11
J: TRBJ1-1
CDR3: CASALGGRAFF
DNA: TGTGCCAGTGCCTTAGGAGGAAGAGCTTTCTTT

size: many
V: TRBV12-3/TRBV12-4
D: NA
length: 14
J: TRBJ2-5
CDR3: CASSPKGPQETQYF
DNA: TGTGCCAGCAGTCCTAAGGGCCCTCAAGAGACCCAGTACTTC

size: many
V: TRBV15
D: TRBD1
length: 15
J: TRBJ1-5
CDR3: CATSRGQGRNQPQHF
DNA: TGTGCCACCAGCAGAGGACAGGGGAGAAATCAGCCCCAGCATTTT

size: many
V: TRBV12-3/TRBV12-4
D: NA
length: 15
J: TRBJ1-1
CDR3: CASSLEATLNTEAFF
DNA: TGTGCCAGCAGTTTAGAGGCCACACTGAACACTGAAGCTTTCTTT

size: NA
V: TRBV12-3/TRBV12-4
D: TRBD2
length: 18
J: TRBJ2-2
CDR3: CASSRSLGAGGHTGELFF
DNA: TGTGCCAGCAGCCGATCCCTCGGGGCGGGAGGTCACACCGGGGAGCTGTTTTTT

size: many
V: TRBV5-1
D: NA
length: 15
J: TRBJ2-7
CDR3: CASSLVAGDTYEQYF
DNA: TGCGCCAGCAGCTTGGTGGCAGGCGATACCTACGAGCAGTACTTC

size: many
V: TRBV12-3/TRBV12-4
D: TRBD1
length: 16
J: TRBJ1-3
CDR3: CASRFRGTLNGNTIYF
DNA: TGTGCCAGCAGATTCAGGGGGACCCTTAATGGAAACACCATATATTTT

size: many
V: TRBV30
D: NA
length: 13
J: TRBJ1-1
CDR3: CAWTRLELTEAFF
DNA: TGTGCCTGGACCAGATTAGAACTTACTGAAGCTTTCTTT

size: many
V: TRBV12-3/TRBV12-4
D: NA
length: 14
J: TRBJ2-5
CDR3: CASTLAEGQETQYF
DNA: TGTGCCAGCACTTTGGCGGAGGGACAAGAGACCCAGTACTTC